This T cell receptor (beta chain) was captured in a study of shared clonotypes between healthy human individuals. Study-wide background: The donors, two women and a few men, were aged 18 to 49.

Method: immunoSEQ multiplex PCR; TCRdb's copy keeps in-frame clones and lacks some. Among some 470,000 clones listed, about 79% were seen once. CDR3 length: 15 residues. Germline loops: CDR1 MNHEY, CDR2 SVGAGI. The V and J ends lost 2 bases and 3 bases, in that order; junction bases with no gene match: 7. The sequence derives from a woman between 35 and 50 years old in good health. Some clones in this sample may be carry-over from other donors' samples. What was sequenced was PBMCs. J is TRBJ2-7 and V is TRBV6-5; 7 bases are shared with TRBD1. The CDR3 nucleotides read TGTGCCAGCAGTTACCGACAGGGCTCCTACTACGAGCAGTACTTC. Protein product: CASSYRQGSYYEQYF.